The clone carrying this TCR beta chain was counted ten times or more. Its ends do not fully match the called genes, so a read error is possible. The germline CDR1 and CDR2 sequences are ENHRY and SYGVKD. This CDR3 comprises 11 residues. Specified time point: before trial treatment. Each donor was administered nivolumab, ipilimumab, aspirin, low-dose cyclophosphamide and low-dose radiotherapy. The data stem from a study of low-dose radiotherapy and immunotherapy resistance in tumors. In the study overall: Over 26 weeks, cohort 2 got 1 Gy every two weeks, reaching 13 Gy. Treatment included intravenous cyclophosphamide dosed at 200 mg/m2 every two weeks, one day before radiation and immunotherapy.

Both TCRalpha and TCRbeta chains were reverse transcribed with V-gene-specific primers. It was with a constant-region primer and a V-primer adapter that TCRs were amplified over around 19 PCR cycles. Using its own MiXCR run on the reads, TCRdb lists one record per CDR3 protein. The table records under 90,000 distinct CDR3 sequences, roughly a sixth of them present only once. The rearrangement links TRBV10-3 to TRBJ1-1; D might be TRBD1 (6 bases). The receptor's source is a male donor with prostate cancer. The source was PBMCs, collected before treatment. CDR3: CAISDPPDSLF. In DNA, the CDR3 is TGTGCCATCAGTGACCCCCCGGACAGTCTGTTT.